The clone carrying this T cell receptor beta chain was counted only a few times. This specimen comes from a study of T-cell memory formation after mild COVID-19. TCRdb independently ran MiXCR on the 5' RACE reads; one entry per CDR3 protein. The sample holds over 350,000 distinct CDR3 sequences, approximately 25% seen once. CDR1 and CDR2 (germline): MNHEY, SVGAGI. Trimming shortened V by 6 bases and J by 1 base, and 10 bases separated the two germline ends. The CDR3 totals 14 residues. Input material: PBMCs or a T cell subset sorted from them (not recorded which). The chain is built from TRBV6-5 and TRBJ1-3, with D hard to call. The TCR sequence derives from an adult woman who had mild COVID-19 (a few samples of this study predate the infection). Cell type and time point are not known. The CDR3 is CASRRIRSGNTIYF. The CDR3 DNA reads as TGTGCCAGCAGGAGGATCCGGTCTGGAAACACCATATATTTT.